This T cell receptor (beta chain) stems from a study of cytomegalovirus exposure and HLA in healthy donors. Regarding this clone: Its antigen is currently unknown.

The table came from immunoSEQ multiplex PCR; TCRdb's copy has only in-frame clones and leaves some out. The sample comprises roughly 80,000 clones, approximately 95% of which are singletons, and 2.5% to 4% rests with the top ten. The CDR3 has 15 amino acids. Study results and caveats: It was reported that the classifier diagnosed cytomegalovirus status with high specificity and sensitivity in both the original and validation cohorts.

Sequencing input: PBMCs. This chain joins TRBV21-1 and TRBJ2-1; the table calls TRBD2, which could not be checked here. TRBV21-1 is termed a pseudogene. This receptor was identified in a woman between 18 and 29 years old in good health and CMV-seropositive. The CDR3 DNA reads TGTGCCAGCAGCCATACCGGGACTAGCGGGATAGTAGGGTTCTTC. Translated, it gives CASSHTGTSGIVGFF.